These 14 T cell receptor beta chains originate from one sample sequenced in a study of Graves' ophthalmopathy and Graves' hyperthyroidism. From RNA, the CDR3 regions of TCR beta chains were amplified and sequenced. HTBI primers were used in a first-round RT-PCR, which preceded a second-round multiplex PCR. TCRdb re-analysed the multiplex PCR reads in MiXCR, keeping a single row per CDR3 protein. The sample has 500,000 to 800,000 distinct CDR3 sequences, roughly 41% seen once. Source material: peripheral blood. The receptors were sampled from an adult man with Graves' ophthalmopathy.

This clonotype showed up just a few times. CDR3 nucleotide sequence: TGTGCCAGCAGTGGAGTAGTGCGCACCGGGGAGCTGTTTTTT. Translating it yields CASSGVVRTGELFF. V is TRBV6-5 and J is TRBJ2-2; D uncertain. From germline, CDR1 is MNHEY and CDR2 SVGAGI. V was pared by 5 bases and J by 4 bases, with 11 bases between. The CDR3 is 14 amino acids.

The rearrangement uses TRBV5-1 and TRBJ1-2, with TRBD1 matching 8 bases. Germline CDR1 reads SGHRS; CDR2 reads YFSETQ. V was pared by 0 bases and J by 6 bases, with 10 bases of the junction left unmatched. This CDR3 spans 16 amino acids. The CDR3 bases are TGCGCCAGCAGCTTGGCGTTGACGGGACAGGTCGATGGCTACACCTTC. Protein: CASSLALTGQVDGYTF.

In this sample, this clonotype turned up many times. The CDR3 loop is CASTPGQGGETQYF. CDR3 nucleotide sequence: TGTGCCAGTACACCGGGACAGGGTGGTGAGACCCAGTACTTC. This sequence joins TRBV19 and TRBJ2-5; 9 nucleotides align to TRBD1. Germline values: CDR1 LNHDA, CDR2 SQIVND (reference sequence). The J segment lost 5 bases and the V segment lost 7 bases, leaving 8 bases of the junction unmatched. The CDR3 is made up of 14 amino acids.

At least ten counts were recorded for this clonotype. V and J are TRBV29-1 and TRBJ1-2; D is ambiguous. Germline V gene sequence: CDR1 SQVTM, CDR2 ANQGSEA. The V and J ends lost 5 bases and 1 base respectively, with 11 bases between them. This CDR3 has 13 residues. The CDR3 region is CSVSERDNYGYTF. CDR3 nucleotide sequence: TGCAGCGTTTCCGAGAGGGATAACTATGGCTACACCTTC.

This clonotype was detected ten times or more. This chain links TRBV29-1 with TRBJ2-6, with D possibly matching TRBD2 (5 bases). In germline, CDR1 is SQVTM, CDR2 ANQGSEA. Trimming took off 5 bases at V and 8 bases at J, with 7 bases between the two ends. CDR3 length equals 11 residues. CDR3 in DNA: TGCAGCGTTCGGGGTTCCAACGTCCTGACTTTC. This sequence encodes CSVRGSNVLTF.

Comment on this clonotype: Just one base apart from a much larger clone, this may be a read error. V is TRBV10-3 and J is TRBJ2-7, with a tentative D call TRBD1 (6 bases). The CDR3 extends over 13 amino acids. Trimming pared 6 bases from V and 0 bases from J, leaving 9 bases between. CDR1 is ENHRY and CDR2 is SYGVKD in the germline V gene. CDR3 region: CAIRTGSSYEQYF. The CDR3 coding sequence is TGTGCCATCAGAACAGGGAGCTCCTACGAGCAGTACTTC.

This clonotype was seen repeatedly, ten times or more. The chain employs TRBV19 and TRBJ2-7, with TRBD1 matching 11 bases. The germline V gene encodes CDR1 LNHDA and CDR2 SQIVND (reference sequence). The CDR3 totals 14 residues. Losses at the gene ends were 5 bases for V and 2 bases for J; bases not matched to a gene: 2. CDR3 loop: CASSGGQGAYEQYF. The CDR3, as DNA: TGTGCCAGTAGTGGGGGACAGGGGGCCTACGAGCAGTACTTC.

This clonotype has ten or more counts. This sequence joins TRBV5-1 and TRBJ1-1; 8 positions agree with TRBD1. Germline values: CDR1 SGHRS, CDR2 YFSETQ. The J segment lost 4 bases and the V segment lost 3 bases, leaving 8 bases of the junction unmatched. This CDR3 comprises 15 residues. The CDR3 DNA sequence: TGCGCCAGCAGCTATCAAGGACAGGGCGCCACTGAAGCTTTCTTT. Translated: CASSYQGQGATEAFF.

The gene calls are TRBV7-9 and TRBJ2-5, with D possibly being TRBD1 (5 bases). Trimming took off 5 bases at V and 4 bases at J, with 14 bases between the two ends. The V gene's germline CDR1 is SEHNR and CDR2 FQNEAQ (reference sequence). The CDR3 sequence is 14 residues long. The DNA of the CDR3 is TGTGCCAGCAGCCTAACGACAGAGAGAGAGACCCAGTACTTC. It codes for CASSLTTERETQYF.

This clonotype was recorded at least ten times. This sequence joins TRBV7-9 and TRBJ1-5, with 8 nucleotides matching TRBD1. CDR3 length: 14 amino acids. Germline V CDR1 and CDR2: SEHNR, FQNEAQ (reference sequence). Losses at the gene ends were 5 bases for V and 5 bases for J; bases not matched to a gene: 5. The CDR3 region is CASSPGQGDQPQHF. The CDR3 nucleotides read TGTGCCAGCAGCCCTGGACAGGGAGATCAGCCCCAGCATTTT.

The rearrangement links TRBV25-1 to TRBJ2-7; 7 bases fit TRBD2. Unmatched junction bases numbered 5, after V lost 8 bases and J lost 1 base. The CDR3 sequence is 13 residues long. From germline, CDR1 is MGHDK and CDR2 SYGVNS. The CDR3 coding sequence is TGTGCCAGCGGGGGGGTGAGGTCCTACGAGCAGTACTTC. This codes for CASGGVRSYEQYF.

This clonotype was detected many times. The J gene is TRBJ2-6, the V gene TRBV25-1; TRBD1 agrees at 7 bases. V lost 8 bases to trimming and J lost 0 bases; unmatched junction nucleotides: 10. This CDR3 is built from 17 residues. CDR1 and CDR2 from the germline V gene are MGHDK and SYGVNS. For the CDR3, the DNA is TGTGCCAGCGGCGCAGGGGGTCCGCTCTCTGGGGCCAACGTCCTGACTTTC. Protein sequence: CASGAGGPLSGANVLTF.

J is TRBJ1-5 and V is TRBV27; D ambiguous. The ends were cut back, 5 bases at V and 2 bases at J, with 16 bases in the middle. CDR3 length: 16 residues. CDR1 is MNHEY, CDR2 SMNVEV, per germline (reference sequence). CDR3 amino acids: CASSPAVALGNQPQHF. CDR3 coding DNA: TGTGCCAGCAGTCCCGCGGTTGCCCTGGGCAATCAGCCCCAGCATTTT.

A note on this clonotype: A read error may explain this, as a much larger clone is one base away. This CDR3 is missing its conserved last phenylalanine or tryptophan, likely due to a read error. The J gene is TRBJ1-1, the V gene TRBV2; 9 positions match TRBD1. V trimming: 6 bases; J trimming: 3 bases; junction bases outside the gene matches: 2. Germline CDR1 reads SNHLY; CDR2 reads FYNNEI. The CDR3 sequence is 13 residues long. The chain's CDR3 is CASRGQGYTEAFL. For the CDR3, the DNA is TGTGCCAGCAGAGGACAGGGGTACACTGAAGCTTTCCTT.